This T cell receptor beta chain was identified in a study of T cells in Graves' hyperthyroidism and ophthalmopathy. Study results and limitations: Blood also carried most thyroid clonotypes expanded above 0.001.

Amplified TCR beta CDR3 regions derived from RNA transcripts. The HTBI primer set was used in a first-round RT-PCR of the TCR CDR3. TCRdb analysed the multiplex PCR reads with MiXCR anew, one entry per CDR3 protein. The sample includes over 200,000 distinct CDR3 sequences, 15% to 20% of them seen just once. The V gene lost 0 bases and the J gene lost 5 bases, with 11 bases spanning the gap. CDR1 DFQATT and CDR2 SNEGSKA come from the germline V gene (reference sequence). The CDR3 totals 13 residues. In its sample, this clonotype was seen once. Antigen specificity is unknown. Calling Graves' hyperthyroidism stable meant ophthalmopathy did not progress within 18 months. Used for diagnoses were clinical symptoms, serum thyroxine and TRAb, thyroid ultrasound and orbital computed tomography. PBMCs were derived from around 10 ml fresh peripheral blood.

This chain uses TRBV20-1 with TRBJ2-7; a weak D match, TRBD1 (5 bases). The source material was blood. The sequence was obtained from a middle-aged man with Graves' hyperthyroidism. This CDR3 reads CSARDWGRDEQYF. The CDR3 DNA reads TGCAGTGCTAGAGATTGGGGCAGGGACGAGCAGTACTTC.